This TCR beta chain was identified in a study of post-analysis software for immune sequencing data. General study findings and limits: Roughly five TRBV segments were more frequent in patients than controls; TRBV5-6, TRBV5-1 and TRBV20-1 belonged to this group.

In the case of this clonotype: Its target is not known.

Libraries were made from TCR beta cDNA, and they carried unique molecular identifiers. From around 1 to 10 million T cells, 400,000 to 650,000 cDNA molecules were obtained. TCRdb used MiXCR to reprocess the PCR reads, holding one entry per CDR3 protein. The sample carries approximately 770,000 distinct CDR3 sequences, 40% to 55% recorded once. CDR1 is DFQATT and CDR2 is SNEGSKA in the germline V gene (reference sequence). The CDR3 length is 13 residues. V trimming: 7 bases; J trimming: 11 bases; junction bases outside the gene matches: 12. This chain joins TRBV20-1 and TRBJ2-5, with TRBD2 identical over 11 bases. This clonotype was obtained from a girl between 10 and 17 years old with multiple sclerosis. Specimen: blood. This chain's CDR3 is CSVGLAALREQYF. For the CDR3, the DNA is TGCAGTGTGGGACTAGCGGCCCTTCGGGAGCAGTACTTC.